This T cell receptor (beta chain) was obtained from a study of Ad26.COV2.S vaccination and SARS-CoV-2 variants. As for the study in general: Administration of Ad26.COV2.S was intramuscular, either once or twice 56 days apart.

Treatment in this sample: around 19 received Ad26.COV2.S at low or high dose, single or two shots; five or six received placebo; per-sample allocation not given. Collection of the samples took place on day 63 after the first injection of vaccine or placebo. An 18-55-year-old adult in Boston served as donor. V lost 1 base and J lost 4, with 13 bases in between. The CDR3 extends over 15 amino acids. CDR1 and CDR2 from the germline V gene are SEHNR and FQNEAQ (reference sequence). Measured with immunoSEQ multiplex PCR; TCRdb has only the in-frame clones, and not every one. Of approximately 300,000 clones detected, around four fifths appear once; the ten largest clones hold under 2.5%.

J is TRBJ1-2 and V is TRBV7-9; maybe TRBD1 (6 bases). This clonotype was sampled from a person aged 18-65 years who received the Ad26.COV2.S COVID-19 vaccine or a placebo. This specimen was peripheral blood, taken in a trial of Ad26.COV2.S vaccine versus placebo. The CDR3 region is CASSLEGGSVYGYTF. The CDR3 DNA reads as TGTGCCAGCAGCTTAGAAGGGGGTTCGGTCTATGGCTACACCTTC.